Sequencing of this T cell receptor (beta chain) was carried out in a study of blood T cell repertoires in COVID-19. Background on the study: There were acute and convalescent COVID-19 samples, and they came from the United States, Italy and Spain. T cells, B-cell-depleted T cells, or PBMCs supplied cDNA or gDNA.

Original methodology: For nucleated cells, counts were estimated from reference gene primer amplification. The table came from immunoSEQ multiplex PCR; TCRdb's copy has only in-frame clones and leaves some out. That table furnishes V, J and clone size, whereas the DNA furnished D and trimming. The repertoire holds over 150,000 clones, with over 65% as singletons. The CDR3 has 14 amino acids. Per the germline V gene, CDR1 is LNHNV and CDR2 is YYDKDF (reference sequence). The V end was cut by 1 base, the J end by 4 bases, with 10 bases between. This sequence originates from a man older than 75 with acute or convalescent COVID-19. V and J are TRBV15 and TRBJ1-2; maybe TRBD1 (6 bases). Sequenced sample: peripheral blood. CDR3 bases: TGTGCCACCAGCAGAGGGGCAGGGGTCTATGGCTACACCTTC. This translates into CATSRGAGVYGYTF.